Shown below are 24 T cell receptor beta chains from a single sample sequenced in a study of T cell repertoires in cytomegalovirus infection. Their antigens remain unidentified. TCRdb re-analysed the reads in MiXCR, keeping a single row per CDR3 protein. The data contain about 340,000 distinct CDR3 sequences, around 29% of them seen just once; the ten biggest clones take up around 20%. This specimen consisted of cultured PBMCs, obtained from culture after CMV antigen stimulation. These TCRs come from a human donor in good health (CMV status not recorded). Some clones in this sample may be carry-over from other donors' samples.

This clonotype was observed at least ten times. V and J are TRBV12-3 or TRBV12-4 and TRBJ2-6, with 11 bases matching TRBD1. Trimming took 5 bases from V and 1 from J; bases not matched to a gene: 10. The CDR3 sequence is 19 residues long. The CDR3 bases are TGTGCCAGCAGTAACAATCTCCGGGACAGGGGGTCTGGGGCCAACGTCCTGACTTTC. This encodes CASSNNLRDRGSGANVLTF.

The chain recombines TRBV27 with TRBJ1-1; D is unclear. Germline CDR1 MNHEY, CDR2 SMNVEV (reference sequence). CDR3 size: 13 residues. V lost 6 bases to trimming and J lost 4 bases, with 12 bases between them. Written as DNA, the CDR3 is TGTGCCAGCAGCCTAACGTGGGGCACTGAAGCTTTCTTT. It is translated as CASSLTWGTEAFF.

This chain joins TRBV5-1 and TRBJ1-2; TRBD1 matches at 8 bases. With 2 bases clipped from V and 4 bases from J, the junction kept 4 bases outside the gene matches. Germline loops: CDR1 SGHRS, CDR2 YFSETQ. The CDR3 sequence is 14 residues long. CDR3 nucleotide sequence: TGCGCCAGCAGCTTTGGACAGGGAAGCTATGGCTACACCTTC. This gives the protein CASSFGQGSYGYTF.

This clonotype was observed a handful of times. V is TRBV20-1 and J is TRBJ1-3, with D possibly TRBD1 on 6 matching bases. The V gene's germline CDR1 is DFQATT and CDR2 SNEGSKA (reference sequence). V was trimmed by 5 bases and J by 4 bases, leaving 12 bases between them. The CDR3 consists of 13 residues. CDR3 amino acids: CSAQVTGGNTIYF. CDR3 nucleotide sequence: TGCAGTGCTCAAGTCACAGGGGGAAACACCATATATTTT.

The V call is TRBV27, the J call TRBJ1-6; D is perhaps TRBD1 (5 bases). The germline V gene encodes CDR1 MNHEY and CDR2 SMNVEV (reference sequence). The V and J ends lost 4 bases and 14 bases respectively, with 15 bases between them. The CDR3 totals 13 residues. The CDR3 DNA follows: TGTGCCAGCAGTTCTCAGAACATAGGGGCCCTCCACTTT. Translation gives CASSSQNIGALHF.

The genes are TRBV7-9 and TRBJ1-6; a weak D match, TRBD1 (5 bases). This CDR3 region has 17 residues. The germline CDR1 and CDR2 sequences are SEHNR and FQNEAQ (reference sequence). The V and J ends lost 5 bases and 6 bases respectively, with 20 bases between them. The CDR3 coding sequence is TGTGCCAGCAGCACCGTTCAGACTCCGGGGCCTAATTCACCCCTCCACTTT. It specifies CASSTVQTPGPNSPLHF. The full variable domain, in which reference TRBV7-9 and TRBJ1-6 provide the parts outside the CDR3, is DTGVSQNPRHKITKRGQNVTFRCDPISEHNRLYWYRQTLGQGPEFLTYFQNEAQLEKSRLLSDRFSAERPKGSFSTLEIQRTEQGDSAMYLCASSTVQTPGPNSPLHFGNGTRLTVT.

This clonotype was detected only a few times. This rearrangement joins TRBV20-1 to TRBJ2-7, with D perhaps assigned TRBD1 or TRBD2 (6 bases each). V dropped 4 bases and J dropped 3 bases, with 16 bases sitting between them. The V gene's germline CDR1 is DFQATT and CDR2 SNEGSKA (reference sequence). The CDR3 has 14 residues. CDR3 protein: CSAKRGAGSYEQYF. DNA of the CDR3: TGCAGTGCTAAAAGGGGGGCAGGGAGCTACGAGCAGTACTTC.

Here the CDR3 DNA reads TGTGCCAGCAGCCCAGGGGGCCTCCTCTATGGCTACACCTTC. Translating gives CASSPGGLLYGYTF. The chain couples TRBV14 to TRBJ1-2, with 8 bases fitting TRBD1. V was pared by 4 bases and J by 4 bases, with 5 bases of the junction left unmatched. This CDR3 is 14 amino acids long. Germline V lookup: CDR1 SGHDN, CDR2 FVKESK.

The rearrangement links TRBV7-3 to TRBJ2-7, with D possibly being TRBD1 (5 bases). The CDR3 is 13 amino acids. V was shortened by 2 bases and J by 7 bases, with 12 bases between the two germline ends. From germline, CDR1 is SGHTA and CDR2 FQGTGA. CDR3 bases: TGTGCCAGCAGCTTAGAAGGACACGGGGAGCAGTACTTC. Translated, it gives CASSLEGHGEQYF. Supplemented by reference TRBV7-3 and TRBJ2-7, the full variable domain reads GAGVSQTPSNKVTEKGKYVELRCDPISGHTALYWYRQSLGQGPEFLIYFQGTGAADDSGLPNDRFFAVRPEGSVSTLKIQRTERGDSAVYLCASSLEGHGEQYFGPGTRLTVT.

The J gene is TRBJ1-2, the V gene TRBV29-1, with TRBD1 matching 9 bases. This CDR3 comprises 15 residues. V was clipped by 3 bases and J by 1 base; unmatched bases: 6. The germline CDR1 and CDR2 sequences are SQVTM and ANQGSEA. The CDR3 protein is CSVENRGLGNYGYTF. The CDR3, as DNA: TGCAGCGTTGAGAACAGGGGGCTCGGTAACTATGGCTACACCTTC.

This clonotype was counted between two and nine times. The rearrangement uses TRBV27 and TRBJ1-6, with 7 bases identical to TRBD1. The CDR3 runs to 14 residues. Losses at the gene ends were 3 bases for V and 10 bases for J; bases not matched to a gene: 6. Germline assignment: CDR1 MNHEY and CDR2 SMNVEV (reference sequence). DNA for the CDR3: TGTGCCAGCAGTTTGGACAGGATCGGATCACCCCTCCACTTT. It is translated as CASSLDRIGSPLHF.

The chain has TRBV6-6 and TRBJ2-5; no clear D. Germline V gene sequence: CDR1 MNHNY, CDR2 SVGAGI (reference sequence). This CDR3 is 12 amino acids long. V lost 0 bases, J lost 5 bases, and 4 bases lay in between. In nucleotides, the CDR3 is TGTGCCAGCAGTTACTCCGAGGAGACCCAGTACTTC. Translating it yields CASSYSEETQYF.

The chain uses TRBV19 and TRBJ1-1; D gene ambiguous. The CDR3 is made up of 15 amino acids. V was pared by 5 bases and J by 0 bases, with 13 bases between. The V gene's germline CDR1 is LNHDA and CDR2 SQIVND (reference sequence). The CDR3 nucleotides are TGTGCCAGTAGTCCCGCCGGGGAGATGAACACTGAAGCTTTCTTT. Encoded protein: CASSPAGEMNTEAFF.

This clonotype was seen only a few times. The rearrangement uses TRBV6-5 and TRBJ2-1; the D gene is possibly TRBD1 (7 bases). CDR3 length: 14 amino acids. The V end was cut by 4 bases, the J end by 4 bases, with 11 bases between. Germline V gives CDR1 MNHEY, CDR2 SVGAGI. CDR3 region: CASSWRDRYNEQFF. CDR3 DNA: TGTGCCAGCAGTTGGCGGGACAGATACAATGAGCAGTTCTTC.

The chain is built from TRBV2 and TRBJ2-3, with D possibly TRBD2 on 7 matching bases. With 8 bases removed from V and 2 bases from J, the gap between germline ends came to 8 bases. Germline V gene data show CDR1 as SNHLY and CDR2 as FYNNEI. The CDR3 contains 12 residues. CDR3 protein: CASAGATDTQYF. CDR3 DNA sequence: TGTGCCAGCGCGGGGGCCACAGATACGCAGTATTTT.

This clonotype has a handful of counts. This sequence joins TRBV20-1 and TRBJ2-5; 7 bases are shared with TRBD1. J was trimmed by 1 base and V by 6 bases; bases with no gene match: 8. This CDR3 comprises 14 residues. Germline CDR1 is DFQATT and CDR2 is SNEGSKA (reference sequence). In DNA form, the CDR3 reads TGCAGTGCCCGCCTGCCAGGGGGCCAAGAGACCCAGTACTTC. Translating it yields CSARLPGGQETQYF.

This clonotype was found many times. The CDR3 here is CASSLSGSPTQFF. Written as DNA, the CDR3 is TGTGCCAGCAGCCTGAGCGGGAGCCCCACGCAGTTTTTT. This chain uses TRBV11-1 with TRBJ2-2, with 8 bases identical to TRBD2. There are 13 residues in the CDR3. V shed 5 bases, J shed 16 bases, and the junction held 12 bases outside the gene matches. Germline loops: CDR1 SGHAT, CDR2 FQDESV (reference sequence). The full variable domain, rest sourced from reference TRBV11-1 and TRBJ2-2, is EAEVAQSPRYKITEKSQAVAFWCDPISGHATLYWYRQILGQGPELLVQFQDESVVDDSQLPKDRFSAERLKGVDSTLKIQPAELGDSAMYLCASSLSGSPTQFFGEGSRLTVL.

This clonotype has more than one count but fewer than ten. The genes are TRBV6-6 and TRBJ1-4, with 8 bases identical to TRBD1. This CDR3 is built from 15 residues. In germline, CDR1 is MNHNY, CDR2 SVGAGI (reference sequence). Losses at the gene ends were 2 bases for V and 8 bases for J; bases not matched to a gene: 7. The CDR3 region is CASSYRRQGNEKLFF. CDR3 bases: TGTGCCAGCAGTTACCGGAGACAGGGGAACGAAAAACTGTTTTTT.

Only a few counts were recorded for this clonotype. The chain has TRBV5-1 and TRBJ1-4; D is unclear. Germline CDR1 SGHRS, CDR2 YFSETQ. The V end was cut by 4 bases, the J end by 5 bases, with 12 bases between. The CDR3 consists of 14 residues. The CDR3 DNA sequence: TGCGCCAGCAGCCTCGATTGGAGGAATGAAAAACTGTTTTTT. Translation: CASSLDWRNEKLFF.

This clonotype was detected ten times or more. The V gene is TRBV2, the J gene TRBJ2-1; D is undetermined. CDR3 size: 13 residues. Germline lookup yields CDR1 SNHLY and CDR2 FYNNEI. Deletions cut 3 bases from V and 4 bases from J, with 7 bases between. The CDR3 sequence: CASSEGQYNEQFF. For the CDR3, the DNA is TGTGCCAGCAGTGAGGGCCAGTACAATGAGCAGTTCTTC.

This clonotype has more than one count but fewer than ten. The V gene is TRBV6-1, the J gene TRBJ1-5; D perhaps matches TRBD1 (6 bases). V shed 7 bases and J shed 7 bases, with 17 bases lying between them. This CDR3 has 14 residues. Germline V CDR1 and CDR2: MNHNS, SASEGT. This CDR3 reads CASTRGGLGQPQHF. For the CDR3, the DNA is TGTGCCAGCACCAGGGGAGGGCTGGGACAGCCCCAGCATTTT.

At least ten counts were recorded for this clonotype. The chain's CDR3 is CASSQAAGGNTGELFF. The DNA for the CDR3 is TGTGCCAGCAGCCAAGCGGCGGGAGGGAACACCGGGGAGCTGTTTTTT. The V call is TRBV3-1, the J call TRBJ2-2, with 8 bases matching TRBD2. CDR3 length equals 16 residues. Germline V gives CDR1 LGHDT, CDR2 YNNKEL (reference sequence). After removal of 1 base from V and 1 base from J, the junction contained 2 bases not matched to a gene.

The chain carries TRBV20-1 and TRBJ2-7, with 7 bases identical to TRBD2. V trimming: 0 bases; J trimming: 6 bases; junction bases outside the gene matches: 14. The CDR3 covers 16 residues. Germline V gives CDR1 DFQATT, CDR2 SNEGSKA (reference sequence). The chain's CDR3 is CSARDISGSRATEQYF. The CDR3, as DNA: TGCAGTGCTAGAGATATTAGCGGGTCCCGGGCTACCGAGCAGTACTTC.

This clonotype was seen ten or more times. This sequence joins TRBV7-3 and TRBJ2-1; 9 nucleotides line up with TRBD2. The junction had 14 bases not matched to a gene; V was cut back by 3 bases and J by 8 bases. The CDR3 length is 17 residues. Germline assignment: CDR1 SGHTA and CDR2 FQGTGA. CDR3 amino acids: CASSLRTSANQVDEQFF. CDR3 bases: TGTGCCAGCAGCTTGCGGACTAGCGCAAACCAGGTGGATGAGCAGTTCTTC.